This TCR beta chain was documented in a study of human T cells and chemical hapten exposure. TCRdb itself ran the RACE reads through MiXCR, one entry per CDR3 protein. The data hold about 79,000 distinct CDR3 sequences, with about 8.7% observed a single time. This clonotype was seen a handful of times. CDR1 and CDR2 (germline): LGHNA, YSLEER. The CDR3 is 16 amino acids. V dropped 0 bases and J dropped 4; count of bases not matched to a gene: 6. Sample time point: healthy volunteer bleed at 6 weeks. Whole blood that had not been fractionated was the source of extracted total RNA. This receptor was obtained from a male donor in good health. Some clones in this sample may be carry-over from other donors' samples. The sequenced material came from whole blood. The chain uses TRBV4-3 and TRBJ2-1; 7 bases match TRBD1. The CDR3 bases are TGCGCCAGCAGCCAAGACGGACCAGGGGGTTACAATGAGCAGTTCTTC. The encoded protein is CASSQDGPGGYNEQFF.